This is a list of T cell receptor beta chains from one sample in a study of neurological immune-mediated disorders. TCRdb used MiXCR to reprocess the 5' RACE reads, holding one entry per CDR3 protein. The sample contains tens of thousands of distinct CDR3 sequences, 5% to 7% of which appear only once. Sequencing input: CD8+ T cells from blood. These receptors were collected from a man aged 18-30 years in good health. Both conserved end residues are part of each CDR3. The D gene is left open where the match is weak. Some rows mark clone size as missing; the rest say once, few, many or name a class of expanded clone.

cdr3_nt cdr3_aa j_call v_call d_call clone_size
TGCGCCAGCAGCTTGGCTTTAAACACTGAAGCTTTCTTT CASSLALNTEAFF TRBJ1-1 TRBV5-1 NA many
TGTGCCAGCAGCCTCCGCGCAGGGGGGGTGATTAGCACAGATACGCAGTATTTT CASSLRAGGVISTDTQYF TRBJ2-3 TRBV7-9 NA medium-sized
TGCGCCAGCAGCAGCGGGACTAGCGTTGAAGAGACCCAGTACTTC CASSSGTSVEETQYF TRBJ2-5 TRBV5-1 TRBD2 many
TGTGCCAGCTCACCACCAGAAGGGACTAGCGGGGGACAAGAGACCCAGTACTTC CASSPPEGTSGGQETQYF TRBJ2-5 TRBV18 TRBD2 many
TGTGCCAGCACCCCATTAGAGTCGTTCGTCCGCAATCAGCCCCAGCATTTT CASTPLESFVRNQPQHF TRBJ1-5 TRBV6-2/TRBV6-3 NA many
TGTGCCAGCGGGCACAGGGTAAACACCGGGGAGCTGTTTTTT CASGHRVNTGELFF TRBJ2-2 TRBV6-5 NA many
TGTGCCAGCAGCTTGAGCCAGGGCCTCACTGAAGCTTTCTTT CASSLSQGLTEAFF TRBJ1-1 TRBV7-6 NA many
TGTGCCAGCAGTTTATCGGGCGGACAGATGAACACCGGGGAGCTGTTTTTT CASSLSGGQMNTGELFF TRBJ2-2 TRBV27 NA many
TGTGCCAGCAGCTTTGAGGGATCTGGTGAAGCTTTCTTT CASSFEGSGEAFF TRBJ1-1 TRBV7-9 NA many
TGTGCCAGCAGCTTTGGAGGGGCAGGCTACGAGCAGTACTTC CASSFGGAGYEQYF TRBJ2-7 TRBV11-3 NA many
TGTGCCGGCAGCTCCGGACTGCCGGAGACCCAGTACTTC CAGSSGLPETQYF TRBJ2-5 TRBV7-6 NA NA
TGTGCCAGCAGCCAAGATAGTCAGGGGTCTGGGGCCAACGTCCTGACTTTC CASSQDSQGSGANVLTF TRBJ2-6 TRBV4-2 NA many
TGTGCCAGCAGCCGACCGGACCGGGGGAGCACAGATACGCAGTATTTT CASSRPDRGSTDTQYF TRBJ2-3 TRBV14 NA many
TGCAGTGCTAGCTCACGCCAAGAGACCCAGTACTTC CSASSRQETQYF TRBJ2-5 TRBV20-1 NA many
TGCAGTGCTAAAGACGGGGGGGCGGGAGAGACCCAGTACTTC CSAKDGGAGETQYF TRBJ2-5 TRBV20-1 TRBD2 many
TGCGCCAGCAGCGGGGACAGGGGGTCTTACGAGCAGTACTTC CASSGDRGSYEQYF TRBJ2-7 TRBV5-1 TRBD1 many
TGTGCCAGCGGGGGAGCGGGGATCAATGAGCAGTTCTTC CASGGAGINEQFF TRBJ2-1 TRBV7-9 TRBD2 many
TGTGCCAGCTCACCGCCCGGGACAGGGGATGAAAAACTGTTTTTT CASSPPGTGDEKLFF TRBJ1-4 TRBV18 TRBD1 many
TGCGCCAGCAAAAACACCGGGGAGCTGTTTTTT CASKNTGELFF TRBJ2-2 TRBV5-1 NA many
TGTGCCAGCAGCACTGACAGAAATCAAGTACCAAACACTGAAGCTTTCTTT CASSTDRNQVPNTEAFF TRBJ1-1 TRBV7-9 NA many